The clone carrying this T cell receptor beta chain was counted ten times or more. This record belongs to a study of blood T cell repertoires in COVID-19. Study details: Material from acute and convalescent COVID-19 was sourced from the United States, Italy and Spain. From T cells, B-cell-depleted T cells, or PBMCs came the material, which was cDNA or gDNA.

Under the authors' procedure: Estimation of nucleated cell counts relied on the amplification of reference gene primers. TCRdb's table, derived via immunoSEQ multiplex PCR, lists solely in-frame clones and lacks some. That table gives V, J and clone size, and the DNA gave D and trimming. The sample lists approximately 160,000 clones, about 85% seen once, with about 1.2% in the top ten. Germline CDR1 LGHDT, CDR2 YNNKEL (reference sequence). The CDR3 is made up of 15 amino acids. V shed 0 bases, J shed 3 bases, and the junction held 4 bases outside the gene matches. The receptor's source is a man in his 60s who had recovered from COVID-19. Sequencing was done on a sample of peripheral blood. The chain has TRBV3-1 (or the pseudogene TRBV3-2) and TRBJ2-5; TRBD2 aligns across 7 bases. The DNA of the CDR3 is TGTGCCAGCAGCCAAGAGGCCCTAGCGGAAGAGACCCAGTACTTC. It yields the protein CASSQEALAEETQYF.